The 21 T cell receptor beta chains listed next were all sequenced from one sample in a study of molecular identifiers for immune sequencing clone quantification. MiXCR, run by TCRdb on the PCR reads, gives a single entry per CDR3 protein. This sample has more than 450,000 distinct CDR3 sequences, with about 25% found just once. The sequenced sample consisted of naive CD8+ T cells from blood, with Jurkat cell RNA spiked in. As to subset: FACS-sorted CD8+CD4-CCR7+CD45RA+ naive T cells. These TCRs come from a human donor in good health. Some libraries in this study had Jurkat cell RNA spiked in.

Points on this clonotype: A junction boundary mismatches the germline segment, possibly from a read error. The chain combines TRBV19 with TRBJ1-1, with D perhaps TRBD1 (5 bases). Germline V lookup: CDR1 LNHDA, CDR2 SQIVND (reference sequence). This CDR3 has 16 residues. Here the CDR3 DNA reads TGTGCCAGTAGTCTAGATTTCGGGACCCCGAACACTGAAGCTTTCTTT. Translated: CASSLDFGTPNTEAFF.

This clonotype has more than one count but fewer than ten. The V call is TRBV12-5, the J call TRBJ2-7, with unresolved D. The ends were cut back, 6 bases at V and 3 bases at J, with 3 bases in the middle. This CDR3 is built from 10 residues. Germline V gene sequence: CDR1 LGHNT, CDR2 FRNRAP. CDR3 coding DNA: TGTGCTAGTGGGGGCTACGAGCAGTACTTC. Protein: CASGGYEQYF.

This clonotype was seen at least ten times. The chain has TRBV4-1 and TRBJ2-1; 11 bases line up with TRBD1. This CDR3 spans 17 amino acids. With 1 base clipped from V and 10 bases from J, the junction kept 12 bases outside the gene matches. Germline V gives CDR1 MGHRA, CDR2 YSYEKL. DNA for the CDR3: TGCGCCAGCAGCCAAGTCGTAGGACAGGGGGCGTTCGAGGAGCAGTTCTTC. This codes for CASSQVVGQGAFEEQFF.

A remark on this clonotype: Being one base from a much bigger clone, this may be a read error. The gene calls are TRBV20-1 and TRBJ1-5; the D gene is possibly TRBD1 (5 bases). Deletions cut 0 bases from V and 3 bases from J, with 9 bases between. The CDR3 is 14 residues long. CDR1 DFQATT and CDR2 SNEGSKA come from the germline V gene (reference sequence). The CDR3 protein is CSARDSGANQPQHF. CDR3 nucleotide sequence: TGCAGTGCTAGAGATTCCGGGGCCAATCAGCCCCAGCATTTT.

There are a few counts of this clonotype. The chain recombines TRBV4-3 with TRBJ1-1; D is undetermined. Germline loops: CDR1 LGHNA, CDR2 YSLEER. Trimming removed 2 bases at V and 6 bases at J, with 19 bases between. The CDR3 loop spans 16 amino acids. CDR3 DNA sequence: TGCGCCAGCAGCCAATCCCGGACTCGAGCTTTTCCTGAAGCTTTCTTT. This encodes CASSQSRTRAFPEAFF.

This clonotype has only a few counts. CDR3 protein: CATTLKDRAADTQYF. DNA of the CDR3: TGTGCCACCACTTTGAAGGACAGGGCAGCAGATACGCAGTATTTT. The chain links TRBV2 to TRBJ2-3, with 8 bases matching TRBD1. The CDR3 is 15 amino acids. The J segment lost 4 bases and the V segment lost 10 bases, leaving 13 bases of the junction unmatched. Germline V CDR1 and CDR2: SNHLY, FYNNEI.

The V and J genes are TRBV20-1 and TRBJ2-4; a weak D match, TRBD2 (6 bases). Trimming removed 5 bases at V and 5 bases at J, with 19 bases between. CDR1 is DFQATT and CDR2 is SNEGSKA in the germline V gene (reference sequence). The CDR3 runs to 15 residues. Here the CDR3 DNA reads TGCAGTGCTGAACGGTGGGGCGGGATCCAAAACATTCAGTACTTC. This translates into CSAERWGGIQNIQYF.

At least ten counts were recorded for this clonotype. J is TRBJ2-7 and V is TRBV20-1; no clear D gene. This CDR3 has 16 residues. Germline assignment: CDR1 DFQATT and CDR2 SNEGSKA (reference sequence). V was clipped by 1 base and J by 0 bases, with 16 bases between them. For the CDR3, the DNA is TGCAGTGCTAGAGGGGTACACCGATCAAGCTCCTACGAGCAGTACTTC. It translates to CSARGVHRSSSYEQYF.

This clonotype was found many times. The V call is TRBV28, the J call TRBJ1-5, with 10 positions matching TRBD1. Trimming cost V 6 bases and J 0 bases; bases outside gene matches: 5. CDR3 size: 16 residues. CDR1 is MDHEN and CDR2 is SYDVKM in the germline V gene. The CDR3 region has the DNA TGTGCCAGCAGGGGACAGGGGTCGTATAGCAATCAGCCCCAGCATTTT. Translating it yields CASRGQGSYSNQPQHF.

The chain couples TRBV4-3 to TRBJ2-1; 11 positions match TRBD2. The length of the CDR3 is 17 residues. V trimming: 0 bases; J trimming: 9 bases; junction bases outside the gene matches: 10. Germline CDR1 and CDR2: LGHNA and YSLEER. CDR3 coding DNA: TGCGCCAGCAGCCAAGATAGGTTAGCGGGGGGGCAGCGTGAGCAGTTCTTC. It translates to CASSQDRLAGGQREQFF.

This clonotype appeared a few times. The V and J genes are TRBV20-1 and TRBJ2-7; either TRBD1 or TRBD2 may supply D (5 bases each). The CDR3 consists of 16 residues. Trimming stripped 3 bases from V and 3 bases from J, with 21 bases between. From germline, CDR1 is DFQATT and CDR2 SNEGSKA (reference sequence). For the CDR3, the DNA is TGCAGTGCTAGTTCCTACCGGGACCAAGCCATCTACGAGCAGTACTTC. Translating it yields CSASSYRDQAIYEQYF.

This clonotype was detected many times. This CDR3 is CASSLSWDSYNEQFF. CDR3 in DNA: TGTGCCAGCAGCTTATCGTGGGACAGCTACAATGAGCAGTTCTTC. The gene calls are TRBV7-9 and TRBJ2-1; 7 bases are a match to TRBD1. V shed 2 bases, J shed 3 bases, and the junction held 4 bases outside the gene matches. The CDR3 has 15 amino acids. From germline, CDR1 is SEHNR and CDR2 FQNEAQ (reference sequence).

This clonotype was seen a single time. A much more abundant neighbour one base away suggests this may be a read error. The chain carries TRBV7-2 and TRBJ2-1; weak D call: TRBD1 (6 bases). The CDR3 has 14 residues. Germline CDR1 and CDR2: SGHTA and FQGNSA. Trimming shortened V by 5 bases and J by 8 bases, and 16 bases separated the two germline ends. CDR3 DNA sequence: TGTGCCAGCAGCGCCGGAATAGGGGGAGATGAGCAGTTCTTC. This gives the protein CASSAGIGGDEQFF.

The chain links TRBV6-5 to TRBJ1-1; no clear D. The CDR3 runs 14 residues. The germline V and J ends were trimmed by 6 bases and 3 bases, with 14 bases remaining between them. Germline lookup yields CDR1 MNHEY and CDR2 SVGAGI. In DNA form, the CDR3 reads TGTGCCAGCAGGTCGATGCATACTGACACTGAAGCTTTCTTT. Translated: CASRSMHTDTEAFF.

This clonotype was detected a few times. CDR3 loop: CASSLKGFAYEQYF. CDR3 DNA: TGTGCCAGCAGTTTGAAGGGGTTCGCCTACGAGCAGTACTTC. V usage is TRBV27 and J usage is TRBJ2-7; possibly TRBD1 for D (5 bases). The CDR3 loop spans 14 amino acids. The V gene's germline CDR1 is MNHEY and CDR2 SMNVEV (reference sequence). Between the trimmed V and J ends, which lost 3 bases and 2 bases, there was a span of 11 bases.

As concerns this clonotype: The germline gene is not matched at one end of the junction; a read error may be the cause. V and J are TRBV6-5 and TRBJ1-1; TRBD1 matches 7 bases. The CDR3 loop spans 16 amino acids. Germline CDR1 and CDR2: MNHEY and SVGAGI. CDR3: CASRYSIFRQGPEAFF. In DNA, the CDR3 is TGTGCCAGCAGGTACTCGATATTCCGACAGGGCCCTGAAGCTTTCTTT.

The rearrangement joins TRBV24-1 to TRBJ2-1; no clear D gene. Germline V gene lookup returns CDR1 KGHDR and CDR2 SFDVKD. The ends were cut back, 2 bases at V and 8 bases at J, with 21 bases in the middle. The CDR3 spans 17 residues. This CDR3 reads CATSDSTRLELVDEQFF. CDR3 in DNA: TGTGCCACCAGTGATTCGACGAGATTAGAATTGGTCGATGAGCAGTTCTTC.

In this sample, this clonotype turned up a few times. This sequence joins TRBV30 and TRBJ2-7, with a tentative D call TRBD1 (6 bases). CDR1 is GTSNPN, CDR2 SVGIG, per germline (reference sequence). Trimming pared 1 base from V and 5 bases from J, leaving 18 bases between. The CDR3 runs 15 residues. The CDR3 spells CAWSALGQLDHEQYF. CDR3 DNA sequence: TGTGCCTGGAGTGCCCTTGGACAGCTTGACCACGAGCAGTACTTC.

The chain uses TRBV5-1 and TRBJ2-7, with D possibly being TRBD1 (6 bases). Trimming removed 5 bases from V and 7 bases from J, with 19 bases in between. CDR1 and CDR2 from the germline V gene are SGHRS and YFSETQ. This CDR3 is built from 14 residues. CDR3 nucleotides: TGCGCCAGCAGTTATCCCACAGGGAATGGAGAGCAGTACTTC. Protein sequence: CASSYPTGNGEQYF.

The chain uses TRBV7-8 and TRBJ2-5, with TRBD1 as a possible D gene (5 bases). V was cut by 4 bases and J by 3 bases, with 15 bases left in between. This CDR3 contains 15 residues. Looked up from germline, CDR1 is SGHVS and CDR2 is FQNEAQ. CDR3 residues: CASSSLVVGEETQYF. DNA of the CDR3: TGTGCCAGCAGCTCATTGGTGGTAGGGGAAGAGACCCAGTACTTC.

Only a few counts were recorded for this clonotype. CDR3 sequence (DNA): TGTGCCAGCAGCTTATTACGCGGAGGCGGGGCCAACGTCCTGACTTTC. Protein product: CASSLLRGGGANVLTF. The V gene is TRBV11-2, the J gene TRBJ2-6; tentatively, D is TRBD2 (5 bases). Germline V gene sequence: CDR1 SGHAT, CDR2 FQNNGV. Trimming shortened V by 2 bases and J by 4 bases, and 12 bases separated the two germline ends. CDR3 size: 16 residues.